The clone carrying this T cell receptor beta chain has a handful of counts. These data are taken from a study of blood T cell repertoires in COVID-19. Profiled with immunoSEQ multiplex PCR; TCRdb holds only in-frame clones, not every one. The sample records tens of thousands of clones, about 90% being singletons. The CDR3 is made up of 14 amino acids. Between the trimmed V and J ends, which lost 4 bases and 0 bases, there was a span of 6 bases. Germline V gene data show CDR1 as SGHNT and CDR2 as YENEEA. The sequence was obtained from a man in his 60s with acute or convalescent COVID-19. V gene TRBV11-3 combines with J gene TRBJ2-2; D unclear. Input material: peripheral blood. The CDR3 is CASSYTANTGELFF. Written as DNA, the CDR3 is TGTGCCAGCAGCTATACAGCGAACACCGGGGAGCTGTTTTTT.